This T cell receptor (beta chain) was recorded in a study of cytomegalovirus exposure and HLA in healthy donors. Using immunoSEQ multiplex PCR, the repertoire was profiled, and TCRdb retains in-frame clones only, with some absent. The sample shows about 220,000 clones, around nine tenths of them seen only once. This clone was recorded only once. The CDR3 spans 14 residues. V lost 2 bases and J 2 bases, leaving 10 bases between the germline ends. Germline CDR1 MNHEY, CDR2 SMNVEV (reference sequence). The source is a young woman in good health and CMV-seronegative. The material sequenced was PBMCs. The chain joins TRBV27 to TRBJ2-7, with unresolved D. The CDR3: CASSLRGSTYEQYF. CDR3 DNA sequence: TGTGCCAGCAGTTTACGTGGTAGTACCTACGAGCAGTACTTC.